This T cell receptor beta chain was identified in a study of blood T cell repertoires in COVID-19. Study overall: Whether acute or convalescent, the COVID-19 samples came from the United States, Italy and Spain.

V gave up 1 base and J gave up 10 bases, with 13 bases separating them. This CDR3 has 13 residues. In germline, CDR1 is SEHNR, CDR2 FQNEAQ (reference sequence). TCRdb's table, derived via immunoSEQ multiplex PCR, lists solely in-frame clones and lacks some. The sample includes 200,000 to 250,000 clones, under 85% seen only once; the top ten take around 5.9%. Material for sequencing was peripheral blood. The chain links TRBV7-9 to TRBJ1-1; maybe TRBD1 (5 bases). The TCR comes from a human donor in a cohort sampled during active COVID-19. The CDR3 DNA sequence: TGTGCCAGCAGCTTAGATGAGAGGACAAGAGCTTTCTTT. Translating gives CASSLDERTRAFF.